One sample yielded the 30 T cell receptor beta chains listed below, sequenced in a study of tumor-infiltrating lymphocytes in primary liver carcinoma. TCR beta cDNA was prepared out of roughly 0.45 ug total RNA by means of a constant-region primer. Slightly modified ARM-PCR, run as three nested multiplex PCR rounds, produced the TCR beta libraries. It was with TRBV1-TRBV30 forward primers and a C-beta reverse primer that the first two PCR rounds were run, at 10 to 11 cycles each. TCRdb ran MiXCR on the multiplex PCR reads and lists one entry per CDR3 protein. The sample gives some 95,000 distinct CDR3 sequences, just under 70% of which show up once; roughly 30% is in the top ten. For each extraction, RNA and DNA were obtained together from about 20-30 mg of unsorted bulk tissue. Sequencing was done on a sample of tumor-adjacent normal liver tissue. These receptors were obtained from a man aged 35 to 55 with primary liver carcinoma and hepatitis B virus infection.

Details on this clonotype: Because it lacks the conserved phenylalanine or tryptophan at the end, this CDR3 is likely a read error. The DNA is left out, because the CDR3 cannot be placed on it with certainty; the CDR3 is given as TCRdb lists it. The genes are TRBV11-2 and TRBJ2-1. Germline loops: CDR1 SGHAT, CDR2 FQNNGV. Ends included, the CDR3 has 12 residues. The CDR3 is CATSLIGNEKFL.

About this clonotype itself: At one end the junction does not follow the germline gene, possibly because of a read error. This rearrangement joins TRBV11-1 to TRBJ2-3; D may be TRBD2 (5 bases). This CDR3 is built from 13 residues. Looked up from germline, CDR1 is SGHAT and CDR2 is FQDESV (reference sequence). The CDR3 DNA follows: TGTACCAGCAGCTTAGGCATGGGAGCTACGCAGTATTTT. This translates into CTSSLGMGATQYF.

About this clonotype: Given a much more abundant clone one base away, this may be a read error. CDR3 residues: CAISKSKSGQETQYF. CDR3 nucleotides: TGTGCCATCAGTAAGTCGAAGAGCGGACAAGAGACCCAGTACTTC. V usage is TRBV10-3 and J usage is TRBJ2-5; D possibly corresponds to TRBD2 (5 bases). The CDR3 length is 15 residues. The germline gives CDR1 ENHRY, CDR2 SYGVKD.

This clonotype was picked up a small number of times. This may come from a read error, since a much larger clone is one base off. As the CDR3 is not closed by the conserved phenylalanine or tryptophan, this likely results from a read error. V is TRBV12-3 or TRBV12-4 and J is TRBJ2-1; TRBD2 agrees at 8 bases. Losses at the gene ends were 5 bases for V and 8 bases for J; bases not matched to a gene: 5. The CDR3 spans 13 residues. DNA of the CDR3: TGTGCCAGCAGTCCCGGACTAGCAGATGAGCAGTTCTTA. Translated: CASSPGLADEQFL.

Note on this clonotype: The junction differs from germline at one of its ends, possibly a read error. This chain connects TRBV11-1 to TRBJ2-7, with D uncertain. This CDR3 is 13 amino acids long. Germline CDR1 and CDR2: SGHAT and FQDESV (reference sequence). The CDR3 DNA reads TGTACCAGCAGCTTTAAGATAGGCGACGAACAGTACTTC. Protein sequence: CTSSFKIGDEQYF.

This clonotype appeared a few times. This chain links TRBV30 with TRBJ2-7, with unresolved D. Trimming took off 4 bases at V and 6 bases at J, with 16 bases between the two ends. This CDR3 spans 13 amino acids. CDR1 and CDR2 from the germline V gene are GTSNPN and SVGIG (reference sequence). CDR3 protein: CAWTRFGVSEQYF. CDR3 bases: TGTGCCTGGACTCGATTTGGGGTGAGCGAGCAGTACTTC.

This clonotype has a single count. A much larger clone differs from this one at a single base, so this may be a read error. The chain employs TRBV13 and TRBJ2-2; 9 bases are shared with TRBD2. This CDR3 contains 17 residues. V was clipped by 3 bases and J by 3 bases; unmatched bases: 8. The germline CDR1 and CDR2 sequences are PRHDT and FYEKMQ (reference sequence). The CDR3 DNA reads as TGTGCCAGCAGCTTCAGGAGCGGGAGGCGGGACACCGGGGAGCTGTTTTTT. Encoded protein: CASSFRSGRRDTGELFF.

Comments on this clonotype: At one of its ends the junction is not consistent with the germline gene, which may arise from a read error. This rearrangement joins TRBV4-1 to TRBJ1-2; D possibly corresponds to TRBD1 (5 bases). The CDR3 runs 15 residues. Germline lookup yields CDR1 MGHRA and CDR2 YSYEKL. The CDR3 sequence is CTSSQITGANYGYTF. The CDR3 nucleotides read TGCACCAGCAGCCAAATAACAGGTGCTAACTATGGCTACACCTTC.

With respect to this clonotype: The junction departs from germline at one end; a sequencing error may be responsible. The chain uses TRBV10-3 and TRBJ2-1; D gene unclear. Germline CDR1 and CDR2: ENHRY and SYGVKD. The CDR3 sequence is 12 residues long. CDR3 nucleotides: TGTGACATCGGTGAAGGCAGCCGAGAGCAGTTCTTC. Translated, it gives CDIGEGSREQFF.

V and J are TRBV7-9 and TRBJ2-1; TRBD2 agrees at 7 bases. V gave up 7 bases and J gave up 8 bases; unmatched junction bases: 17. Per the germline V gene, CDR1 is SEHNR and CDR2 is FQNEAQ (reference sequence). This CDR3 is built from 16 residues. The CDR3 DNA reads TGTGCCAGCATCCCGGGCAGGGCGGGAGTCTGCGATGAGCAGTTCTTC. It yields the protein CASIPGRAGVCDEQFF.

Turning to this clonotype: A much more abundant neighbour one base away suggests this may be a read error. V usage is TRBV7-9 and J usage is TRBJ1-1; tentatively, D is TRBD1 (5 bases). The germline gives CDR1 SEHNR, CDR2 FQNEAQ (reference sequence). The CDR3 runs to 15 residues. Trimming removed 7 bases at V and 6 bases at J, with 21 bases between. The CDR3 region is CASNPTGFGGSEAFF. CDR3 DNA: TGTGCCAGCAACCCGACGGGCTTTGGGGGATCTGAAGCTTTCTTT.

This clonotype occurred once. A read error may produce the germline difference seen at one junction end. The chain is built from TRBV11-2 and TRBJ2-3; D unclear. The CDR3 runs to 14 residues. CDR1 and CDR2 (germline): SGHAT, FQNNGV. CDR3 residues: CASGLERGTDTQYF. As DNA, the CDR3 is TGTGCCAGCGGCTTAGAGAGAGGCACGGATACGCAGTATTTT.

With respect to this clonotype: A much larger clone differs from this one at a single base, so this may be a read error. The CDR3 coding sequence is TGTGCCAGCAGTTTTGGGACAGGGGGTAATCAGGACCATGAGCAGTTCTTC. Its protein product is CASSFGTGGNQDHEQFF. The chain couples TRBV12-3 or TRBV12-4 to TRBJ2-1, with 11 positions matching TRBD1. The CDR3 is 17 residues long. J lost 8 bases, V lost 3 bases, and 12 bases had no gene match.

On this clonotype: A single base separates this from a much larger clone, so it may be a read error. The chain employs TRBV12-3 or TRBV12-4 and TRBJ1-5; no firm D call. There are 20 residues in the CDR3. CDR3 sequence: CAGSLGAGYKTTGSNQPQHF. CDR3 nucleotide sequence: TGTGCCGGCAGTTTAGGAGCAGGCTACAAAACAACGGGGAGCAATCAGCCCCAGCATTTT.

About this clonotype: One end of the junction does not line up with germline, which may come from a read error. The chain couples TRBV6-1 to TRBJ2-3; 9 nucleotides match TRBD2. The CDR3 extends over 16 amino acids. Germline CDR1 and CDR2: MNHNS and SASEGT. Written as DNA, the CDR3 is TGTGCCAACAGTCAACTAGCGGGTTTAACCACAGATACGCTGTATTTT. Its protein is CANSQLAGLTTDTLYF.

As to this clonotype: One end of the junction does not line up with germline, which may come from a read error. J is TRBJ2-7 and V is TRBV10-3; D possibly corresponds to TRBD1 (6 bases). The CDR3 totals 15 residues. Germline CDR1 ENHRY, CDR2 SYGVKD. DNA for the CDR3: TGTGTCATCAGTGATTCTGAGGGGGAAGGCCACGAGCAGTACTTC. This gives the protein CVISDSEGEGHEQYF.

The chain has TRBV19 and TRBJ2-3, with a tentative D call TRBD2 (6 bases). Trimming stripped 4 bases from V and 0 bases from J, with 17 bases between. Germline CDR1 and CDR2: LNHDA and SQIVND (reference sequence). This CDR3 comprises 17 residues. CDR3 region: CASSTPLSGASTDTQYF. CDR3 sequence (DNA): TGTGCCAGTAGTACCCCCCTTAGCGGAGCTAGCACAGATACGCAGTATTTT.

For this clonotype: Likely a read error: the CDR3 ends without its conserved phenylalanine or tryptophan. V is TRBV6-6 and J is TRBJ2-5; weak D call: TRBD1 (5 bases). The CDR3 covers 16 residues. The germline CDR1 and CDR2 sequences are MNHNY and SVGAGI (reference sequence). This CDR3 reads CGSSYLDGRVSETQYL. CDR3 sequence (DNA): TGTGGCAGCAGTTACCTCGATGGCAGGGTATCGGAGACCCAGTACCTC.

Comment on this clonotype: This sequence may be a read error, since a much larger clone differs from it by one base. The genes are TRBV7-9 and TRBJ1-1; D might be TRBD1 (6 bases). The CDR3 is made up of 14 amino acids. Germline CDR1 reads SEHNR; CDR2 reads FQNEAQ (reference sequence). Written as DNA, the CDR3 is TGTGCCAGCAGACCAGACTGGGGGGACACTGAAACTTTCTTT. Amino acids: CASRPDWGDTETFF.

This clonotype was detected only a few times. A much larger clone differs by one base, so this may be a read error. Since no conserved phenylalanine or tryptophan closes the CDR3, a read error is the likely cause. The V and J genes are TRBV6-5 and TRBJ1-1, with unresolved D. The V and J ends lost 4 bases and 4 bases respectively, with 7 bases between them. The length of the CDR3 is 12 residues. In germline, CDR1 is MNHEY, CDR2 SVGAGI. CDR3 DNA sequence: TGTGCCAGCAGTTCGTGGGGCACTGAAGCTTTCCTT. Protein product: CASSSWGTEAFL.

The CDR3 sequence is CASSYSSNSGKGGGFF. The CDR3, as DNA: TGTGCCAGCAGCTACTCTTCGAATAGCGGGAAGGGGGGCGGGTTCTTC. The chain couples TRBV11-2 to TRBJ2-1, with 8 positions matching TRBD2. Germline V gene data show CDR1 as SGHAT and CDR2 as FQNNGV. The CDR3 contains 16 residues. J was trimmed by 15 bases and V by 4 bases; bases with no gene match: 20.

The genes are TRBV20-1 and TRBJ2-7; the D gene is possibly TRBD2 (5 bases). Looked up from germline, CDR1 is DFQATT and CDR2 is SNEGSKA (reference sequence). CDR3 length equals 14 residues. The V and J ends lost 0 bases and 0 bases respectively, with 9 bases between them. CDR3 residues: CSARDTGTSYEQYF. DNA for the CDR3: TGCAGTGCTAGAGACACGGGAACCTCCTACGAGCAGTACTTC.

For this clonotype: At one boundary the junction diverges from the germline segment, which might be a read error. The chain uses TRBV11-2 and TRBJ2-2, with a tentative D call TRBD1 (6 bases). CDR1 is SGHAT and CDR2 is FQNNGV in the germline V gene. CDR3 length equals 14 residues. The CDR3 nucleotides are TGTGCCAGCAGCTCAAGCAGCTACGAGGGGGAGCCGTTTTTT. Encoded protein: CASSSSSYEGEPFF.

As concerns this clonotype: A read error is possible here, since a much larger clone lies one base away. The V gene is TRBV14, the J gene TRBJ1-2; D remains ambiguous. Per the germline V gene, CDR1 is SGHDN and CDR2 is FVKESK. V was cut by 4 bases and J by 4 bases, with 19 bases left in between. The CDR3 totals 16 residues. CDR3 loop: CASSPALERVGYGYTF. CDR3 DNA sequence: TGTGCCAGCAGCCCCGCTTTGGAGAGGGTTGGCTATGGCTACACCTTC.

This sequence joins TRBV12-5 and TRBJ2-2; D may correspond to TRBD1 or TRBD2 (6 bases each). This CDR3 region has 16 residues. The V end lost 10 bases, the J end lost 0 bases, and 18 bases lay between the germline ends. CDR1 is LGHNT and CDR2 is FRNRAP in the germline V gene. The CDR3 sequence is CANIPPGATNTGELFF. CDR3 in DNA: TGTGCTAATATTCCTCCGGGGGCCACGAACACCGGGGAGCTGTTTTTT. The variable domain in full, with the rest retrieved from reference TRBV12-5 and TRBJ2-2, is DARVTQTPRHKVTEMGQEVTMRCQPILGHNTVFWYRQTMMQGLELLAYFRNRAPLDDSGMPKDRFSAEMPDATLATLKIQPSEPRDSAVYFCANIPPGATNTGELFFGEGSRLTVL.

Remarks on this clonotype: Lacking the conserved final phenylalanine or tryptophan, this CDR3 likely reflects a read error. The chain links TRBV5-1 to TRBJ2-1; TRBD2 is a possible D gene (5 bases). Trimming took off 4 bases at V and 6 bases at J, with 11 bases between the two ends. This CDR3 is 13 amino acids long. Germline loops: CDR1 SGHRS, CDR2 YFSETQ. CDR3 DNA: TGCGCCAGCAGCGACGAGGGTTTCAATGAGCAGTTCTTA. Translating gives CASSDEGFNEQFL.

The table lists this clonotype with a count of one. At one end, the junction sequence differs from germline, possibly due to a read error. This chain uses TRBV11-2 with TRBJ2-1; no reliable D call. Germline V CDR1 and CDR2: SGHAT, FQNNGV. The CDR3 loop spans 13 amino acids. The CDR3 DNA follows: TGTACCAGCAGCTTAGAGGTGGGAACTGAGCAGCTCTTC. Encoded protein: CTSSLEVGTEQLF.

This clonotype was counted a single time. A clone one base away is much larger, so this may be a read error. V is TRBV10-3 and J is TRBJ1-2; possible D gene TRBD1, 5 bases. CDR1 and CDR2 (germline): ENHRY, SYGVKD. This CDR3 comprises 13 residues. CDR3 amino acids: CTIHTGPQGGYTF. The CDR3 coding sequence is TGTACCATCCATACGGGACCCCAGGGCGGCTACACCTTC.

As regards this clonotype: It is likely a read error, because the conserved phenylalanine at the end of the CDR3 is missing. The rearrangement links TRBV7-9 to TRBJ2-7; D is ambiguous. This CDR3 is built from 13 residues. Germline V gene sequence: CDR1 SEHNR, CDR2 FQNEAQ (reference sequence). The CDR3 spells CDSSPSSSYEQYL. The CDR3 nucleotides are TGTGACAGCAGCCCTTCCTCCTCCTACGAGCAGTACTTA.

Note on this clonotype: A read error may explain this, as a much larger clone is one base away. The rearrangement links TRBV11-2 to TRBJ2-7; no clear D gene. Germline V CDR1 and CDR2: SGHAT, FQNNGV. The CDR3 contains 12 residues. CDR3: CASSQQVYEQYF. The CDR3 coding sequence is TGCGCCAGCAGCCAACAAGTGTACGAGCAGTACTTC.